The 4 T cell receptor beta chains given below trace back to one sample, sequenced in a study of memory CD4+ T cells and cytomegalovirus serostatus (dated by TCRdb to between 2019 and 2020). A FACSAria II was used to sort memory CD4+ T cells, defined as single viable CD3+CD4+CD8-CD45RO+ cells. Library generation was performed with the immunoSEQ multiplex PCR assay. TCRdb took this table from immuneACCESS and kept in-frame rearrangements with V and J called. Such tables lack part of the clones; where checked against another copy, unresolved V genes explain under half of the gap, and the rest is unexplained. In this sample the table shows 27,000 or so clones, about 70% of which occur a single time. The ten largest account for 0.85% to 1.1% of the sample. The material sequenced was memory CD4+ T cells from blood. The source of these receptors is an adult in good health and CMV-seronegative.

The chain employs TRBV28 and TRBJ2-1, with 7 bases lining up with TRBD2. J lost 2 bases, V lost 3 bases, and 10 bases had no gene match. The CDR3 consists of 17 residues. Germline V CDR1 and CDR2: MDHEN, SYDVKM. CDR3: CASSLSVRSGAYNEQFF. The CDR3 DNA reads as TGTGCCAGCAGTTTGTCAGTTCGGAGCGGGGCCTACAATGAGCAGTTCTTC.

V usage is TRBV6-6 and J usage is TRBJ2-5; unclear D gene. CDR3 length: 14 amino acids. Germline assignment: CDR1 MNHNY and CDR2 SVGAGI (reference sequence). Trimming cost V 7 bases and J 1 base, with 13 bases left between them. The CDR3 coding sequence is TGTGCCAGCAAAAGAAGTCAGATCCAAGAGACCCAGTACTTC. Translation: CASKRSQIQETQYF.

The rearrangement links TRBV30 to TRBJ2-1; D might be TRBD1 or TRBD2, each matching 5 bases. Per the germline V gene, CDR1 is GTSNPN and CDR2 is SVGIG (reference sequence). The length of the CDR3 is 15 residues. V was clipped by 2 bases and J by 0 bases, with 11 bases between them. CDR3 sequence: CAWSRGGSSYNEQFF. The DNA of the CDR3 is TGTGCCTGGAGTCGGGGCGGTAGCTCCTACAATGAGCAGTTCTTC.

In its sample, this clone was seen a few times. This chain connects TRBV5-5 to TRBJ1-2; D gene ambiguous. Germline V gene lookup returns CDR1 SGHKS and CDR2 YYEKEE (reference sequence). Deletions cut 4 bases from V and 3 bases from J, with 16 bases between. CDR3 size: 15 residues. CDR3 in DNA: TGTGCCAGCAGCCCCACCGGGGTCCTCGACTATGGCTACACCTTC. Amino acids: CASSPTGVLDYGYTF.